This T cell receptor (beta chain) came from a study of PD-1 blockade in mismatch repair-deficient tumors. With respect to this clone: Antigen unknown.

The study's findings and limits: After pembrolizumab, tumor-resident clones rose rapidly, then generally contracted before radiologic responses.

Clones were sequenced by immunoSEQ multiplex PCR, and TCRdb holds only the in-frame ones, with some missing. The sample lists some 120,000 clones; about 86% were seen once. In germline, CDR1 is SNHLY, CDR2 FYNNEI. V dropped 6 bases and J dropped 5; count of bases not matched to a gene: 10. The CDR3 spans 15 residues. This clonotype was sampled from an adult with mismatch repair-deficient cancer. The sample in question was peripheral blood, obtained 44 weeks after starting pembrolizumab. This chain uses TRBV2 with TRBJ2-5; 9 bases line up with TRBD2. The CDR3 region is CASRGRLAERETQYF. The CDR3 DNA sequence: TGTGCCAGCAGAGGTAGACTAGCGGAGAGGGAGACCCAGTACTTC.